The entry below describes one TCR beta chain. Only in-frame clones appear in the TCRdb table, and some are missing; sequencing was by immunoSEQ multiplex PCR. The table records about 380,000 clones, 85% to 95% of them present only once. This sample was included in a study of shared T cell receptors in the human thymus. V gave up 2 bases and J gave up 0 bases, with 9 bases separating them. This CDR3 comprises 14 residues. CDR1 and CDR2 from the germline V gene are SGHDT and YYEEEE. The sequence came from a human donor. The material sequenced was thymocytes. The chain uses TRBV5-6 and TRBJ2-7, with D perhaps matching TRBD2 (5 bases). The CDR3 coding sequence is TGTGCCAGCAGCTTCGGGGAGAGCTCCTACGAGCAGTACTTC. Translated, it gives CASSFGESSYEQYF.